The 24 T cell receptor beta chains given below trace back to one sample, sequenced in a study of cytomegalovirus exposure and HLA in healthy donors (dated by TCRdb to 2017 to 2019). Libraries were constructed by the immunoSEQ multiplex PCR assay. The table was pulled from immuneACCESS by TCRdb, which kept in-frame rearrangements only. Such tables lose some clones; where checked, under half of the loss comes from unresolved V genes, and the rest has no known cause. The sample records some 98,000 clones, roughly nine tenths of which are singletons. 3.9% of the sample is held by the ten biggest clonotypes. Sample: PBMCs. Source of these receptors: a woman in her 30s in good health and CMV-seronegative.

V is TRBV28 and J is TRBJ2-7; possible D gene TRBD1, 5 bases. The CDR3 totals 15 residues. The V end lost 6 bases, the J end lost 3 bases, and 18 bases lay between the germline ends. CDR1 is MDHEN, CDR2 SYDVKM, per germline. In DNA, the CDR3 is TGTGCCAGCAGCGGCAGGGAAACCCTTCTCTACGAGCAGTACTTC. Amino acid sequence: CASSGRETLLYEQYF.

The CDR3, as DNA: TGTGCCAGCAGTACCCCACGACAGGGGATCCACGAGCAGTACTTC. It specifies CASSTPRQGIHEQYF. This chain uses TRBV6-5 with TRBJ2-7, with 8 bases aligning to TRBD1. V gave up 5 bases and J gave up 5 bases; unmatched junction bases: 11. This CDR3 contains 15 residues. Germline V gene data show CDR1 as MNHEY and CDR2 as SVGAGI.

The chain has TRBV25-1 and TRBJ1-5; TRBD1 aligns across 8 bases. CDR3 length: 14 residues. V shed 4 bases and J 6 bases; nucleotides not matched to a gene: 5. Germline CDR1 MGHDK, CDR2 SYGVNS. DNA for the CDR3: TGTGCCAGCAGTGCACAGGGGGGTGGTCAGCCCCAGCATTTT. This sequence encodes CASSAQGGGQPQHF.

This clone was seen only once. V and J are TRBV6-5 and TRBJ1-1; D unclear. V gave up 2 bases and J gave up 1 base, with 8 bases separating them. The V gene's germline CDR1 is MNHEY and CDR2 SVGAGI. This CDR3 is 14 amino acids long. This CDR3 reads CASSYDRGNTEAFF. The CDR3 DNA reads TGTGCCAGCAGTTACGATCGAGGGAACACTGAAGCTTTCTTT.

The V gene is TRBV27, the J gene TRBJ1-6; D is unclear. V lost 3 bases and J 9 bases, leaving 9 bases between the germline ends. The germline V gene encodes CDR1 MNHEY and CDR2 SMNVEV (reference sequence). This CDR3 has 13 residues. CDR3 protein: CASSLTERSPLHF. The CDR3 DNA reads TGTGCCAGCAGTTTGACTGAGCGTTCACCCCTCCACTTT.

The chain links TRBV18 to TRBJ1-2; 9 positions agree with TRBD1. The V gene end was trimmed by 2 bases and the J gene end by 2 bases; junction bases not matched to a gene: 6. The germline V gene has CDR1 KGHSH and CDR2 LQKENI. This CDR3 has 16 amino acids. The CDR3 is CASSPSGTGKNYGYTF. The CDR3 nucleotides are TGTGCCAGCTCACCAAGCGGGACAGGGAAGAACTATGGCTACACCTTC.

The rearrangement joins TRBV4-2 to TRBJ2-7; 13 positions agree with TRBD2. CDR1 and CDR2 (germline): LGHNA, YNFKEQ. V dropped 0 bases and J dropped 2; count of bases not matched to a gene: 7. The CDR3 extends over 18 amino acids. The CDR3 here is CASSQDLGLAGTAYEQYF. CDR3 coding DNA: TGTGCCAGCAGCCAAGATCTGGGACTAGCGGGGACCGCCTACGAGCAGTACTTC.

The chain is built from TRBV13 and TRBJ2-1; 8 positions agree with TRBD1. Germline CDR1 PRHDT, CDR2 FYEKMQ (reference sequence). CDR3 length: 14 residues. Trimming at V came to 5 bases and at J to 6 bases, leaving 6 bases not matched to a gene. The CDR3 loop is CASSGRGRGNEQFF. CDR3 DNA: TGTGCCAGCAGCGGCAGGGGGCGCGGCAATGAGCAGTTCTTC.

J is TRBJ2-7 and V is TRBV7-6; weak D call: TRBD1 (5 bases). V was clipped by 1 base and J by 6 bases, with 13 bases between them. This CDR3 has 14 amino acids. From germline, CDR1 is SGHVS and CDR2 FNYEAQ. DNA of the CDR3: TGTGCCAGCAGCTTAGGAAGGGGAATTTCCGAGCAGTACTTC. This translates into CASSLGRGISEQYF.

This sequence joins TRBV29-1 and TRBJ2-2, with 10 positions matching TRBD1. Germline V lookup: CDR1 SQVTM, CDR2 ANQGSEA. This CDR3 comprises 16 residues. Germline trimming cut 7 bases from V and 7 bases from J; bases unmatched to any gene: 15. In nucleotides, the CDR3 is TGCAGCGCTAGAACCCCGGGACAGGGGACGAACGGGGAGCTGTTTTTT. It yields the protein CSARTPGQGTNGELFF.

The chain recombines TRBV10-3 with TRBJ2-5, with TRBD2 matching 8 bases. The V and J ends lost 10 bases and 2 bases, in that order; junction bases with no gene match: 15. This CDR3 spans 16 amino acids. CDR1 and CDR2 (germline): ENHRY, SYGVKD. This CDR3 reads CATTNTGGAGQETQYF. CDR3 in DNA: TGTGCCACAACAAACACCGGGGGGGCGGGACAAGAGACCCAGTACTTC.

This sequence joins TRBV18 and TRBJ1-5; possibly TRBD1 for D (6 bases). V lost 5 bases, J lost 0 bases, and 11 bases lay in between. Germline V gene sequence: CDR1 KGHSH, CDR2 LQKENI. The CDR3 runs 15 residues. In nucleotides, the CDR3 is TGTGCCAGCTCAACATGGACAGATAGCAATCAGCCCCAGCATTTT. This translates into CASSTWTDSNQPQHF.

The CDR3 region is CASSQLVAGDWYEQYF. DNA for the CDR3: TGCGCCAGCAGTCAATTGGTAGCGGGAGATTGGTACGAGCAGTACTTC. This sequence joins TRBV23-1 and TRBJ2-7; 9 bases agree with TRBD2. TRBV23-1 qualifies as an ORF whose function is uncertain. V dropped 1 base and J dropped 4; count of bases not matched to a gene: 8. The CDR3 length is 16 residues.

The gene calls are TRBV10-3 and TRBJ1-6, with unresolved D. In germline, CDR1 is ENHRY, CDR2 SYGVKD. This CDR3 contains 16 residues. The V end lost 0 bases, the J end lost 7 bases, and 13 bases lay between the germline ends. The chain's CDR3 is CAISESESSINSPLHF. CDR3 DNA sequence: TGTGCCATCAGTGAGTCTGAGAGTTCTATCAATTCACCCCTCCACTTT.

The table lists this clone with a count of one. J is TRBJ2-2 and V is TRBV7-3, with 11 bases aligning to TRBD2. Trimming cost V 5 bases and J 6 bases; bases outside gene matches: 8. CDR1 is SGHTA, CDR2 FQGTGA, per germline. The CDR3 is 16 amino acids. CDR3 nucleotides: TGTGCCAGCAGCCCCCCTAGCGGGGGGTTCCCCGGGGAGCTGTTTTTT. Translation gives CASSPPSGGFPGELFF.

The chain uses TRBV21-1 and TRBJ2-1; TRBD2 was called by the table and not checked on the DNA. TRBV21-1 is a known pseudogene. The CDR3 sequence is 17 residues long. CDR3 bases: TGTGCCAGCAGCAAAGGGGACGGGGGAAGCTCCTACAATGAGCAGTTCTTC. It codes for CASSKGDGGSSYNEQFF.

This chain joins TRBV15 and TRBJ1-2; 9 nucleotides align to TRBD1. J lost 4 bases, V lost 1 base, and 7 bases had no gene match. Germline V lookup: CDR1 LNHNV, CDR2 YYDKDF (reference sequence). This CDR3 is 16 amino acids long. CDR3 protein: CATSRGGTGMIYGYTF. CDR3 DNA sequence: TGTGCCACCAGCAGAGGTGGGACAGGGATGATCTATGGCTACACCTTC.

This chain links TRBV7-9 with TRBJ1-4, with D unresolved. There are 16 residues in the CDR3. Trimming cost V 1 base and J 4 bases, with 13 bases left between them. In germline, CDR1 is SEHNR, CDR2 FQNEAQ (reference sequence). Here the CDR3 reads CASSLVAGRINEKLFF. CDR3 coding DNA: TGTGCCAGCAGCTTAGTAGCGGGCAGAATTAATGAAAAACTGTTTTTT.

The chain is built from TRBV29-1 and TRBJ2-2, with D possibly matching TRBD1 (6 bases). With 6 bases removed from V and 4 bases from J, the gap between germline ends came to 18 bases. The CDR3 sequence is 15 residues long. Germline values: CDR1 SQVTM, CDR2 ANQGSEA. The CDR3 here is CSVQGWQGSTGELFF. CDR3 in DNA: TGCAGCGTCCAGGGGTGGCAGGGGAGCACCGGGGAGCTGTTTTTT.

The V call is TRBV7-3, the J call TRBJ1-2, with 9 positions matching TRBD1. With V trimmed by 4 bases and J by 4 bases, 10 bases remained unmatched. The V gene's germline CDR1 is SGHTA and CDR2 FQGTGA. The CDR3 has 16 amino acids. This CDR3 reads CASSSIQGARGYGYTF. In DNA, the CDR3 is TGTGCCAGCAGCTCCATACAGGGGGCGCGTGGCTATGGCTACACCTTC.

The chain is built from TRBV15 and TRBJ1-5, with D unclear. Between the trimmed V and J ends, which lost 0 bases and 1 base, there was a span of 7 bases. The CDR3 loop spans 15 amino acids. From germline, CDR1 is LNHNV and CDR2 YYDKDF (reference sequence). As DNA, the CDR3 is TGTGCCACCAGCAGAGACGGTAGAAGCAATCAGCCCCAGCATTTT. Translation: CATSRDGRSNQPQHF. The entire variable domain, with the rest obtained from reference TRBV15 and TRBJ1-5, is as follows: DAMVIQNPRYQVTQFGKPVTLSCSQTLNHNVMYWYQQKSSQAPKLLFHYYDKDFNNEADTPDNFQSRRPNTSFCFLDIRSPGLGDTAMYLCATSRDGRSNQPQHFGDGTRLSIL.

The CDR3 here is CASSRNGDQETQYF. CDR3 DNA sequence: TGTGCCAGCAGCCGCAACGGGGACCAAGAGACCCAGTACTTC. V usage is TRBV4-2 and J usage is TRBJ2-5, with D maybe TRBD2 (5 bases). Germline V gives CDR1 LGHNA, CDR2 YNFKEQ. V lost 4 bases to trimming and J lost 0 bases, with 9 bases between them. The CDR3 covers 14 residues.

CDR3 protein: CASSRTGTNQPQHF. CDR3 DNA sequence: TGTGCCAGTAGCCGAACGGGGACTAATCAGCCCCAGCATTTT. The chain links TRBV19 to TRBJ1-5, with D possibly matching TRBD1 (5 bases). The V end lost 6 bases, the J end lost 4 bases, and 13 bases lay between the germline ends. The germline V gene encodes CDR1 LNHDA and CDR2 SQIVND (reference sequence). The CDR3 totals 14 residues. Full variable domain (missing parts from reference TRBV19 and TRBJ1-5): DGGITQSPKYLFRKEGQNVTLSCEQNLNHDAMYWYRQDPGQGLRLIYYSQIVNDFQKGDIAEGYSVSREKKESFPLTVTSAQKNPTAFYLCASSRTGTNQPQHFGDGTRLSIL.

The chain links TRBV4-2 to TRBJ1-3; D is unresolved. Per germline, CDR1 LGHNA and CDR2 YNFKEQ. V was trimmed by 1 base and J by 0 bases, leaving 10 bases between them. The CDR3 is 16 residues long. The CDR3: CASSQGSVNSGNTIYF. The DNA for the CDR3 is TGTGCCAGCAGCCAAGGATCAGTCAACTCTGGAAACACCATATATTTT.